These 7 T cell receptor beta chains were all obtained from the same sample, sequenced in a study of blood T cell repertoires in COVID-19. Using immunoSEQ multiplex PCR, the repertoire was profiled, and TCRdb retains in-frame clones only, with some absent. The table has some 170,000 clones, 82% seen once. The source material was peripheral blood. The receptors derive from a woman between 65 and 79 years old with acute or convalescent COVID-19.

The chain combines TRBV29-1 with TRBJ1-1; D gene uncertain. The CDR3 consists of 13 residues. V dropped 5 bases and J dropped 7 bases, with 17 bases sitting between them. Germline V gives CDR1 SQVTM, CDR2 ANQGSEA. CDR3 sequence (DNA): TGCAGCGTTTCCGGGTCACCGGGTTTTGAAGCTTTCTTT. It specifies CSVSGSPGFEAFF.

As regards this clone: The junction shows a germline mismatch at one end, possibly a read error. The V gene is TRBV6-2 or TRBV6-3, the J gene TRBJ2-3; a weak D match, TRBD1 (6 bases). This CDR3 has 12 amino acids. Germline V gene sequence: CDR1 MNHEY, CDR2 SVGEGT. CDR3: CASSYRGSTGNF. The CDR3 coding sequence is TGTGCCAGCAGTTACCGTGGGAGTACAGGGAATTTT.

The chain combines TRBV24-1 with TRBJ2-3; D call uncertain. This CDR3 comprises 14 residues. Looked up from germline, CDR1 is KGHDR and CDR2 is SFDVKD. V lost 6 bases and J 2 bases, leaving 11 bases between the germline ends. The CDR3 coding sequence is TGTGCCACCAGTCTCGGTAGTTCCACAGATACGCAGTATTTT. It codes for CATSLGSSTDTQYF.

The CDR3 bases are TGTGCCAGCAGTCCCCAGGGACAGGGTGTCTATGGCTACACCTTC. It yields the protein CASSPQGQGVYGYTF. The V call is TRBV6-5, the J call TRBJ1-2; 9 bases are a match to TRBD1. Germline V CDR1 and CDR2: MNHEY, SVGAGI. Trimming at V came to 5 bases and at J to 4 bases, leaving 8 bases not matched to a gene. The CDR3 totals 15 residues.

The chain employs TRBV28 and TRBJ2-7; 7 nucleotides align to TRBD1. V was pared by 5 bases and J by 0 bases, with 10 bases of the junction left unmatched. Per the germline V gene, CDR1 is MDHEN and CDR2 is SYDVKM. The CDR3 extends over 16 amino acids. The CDR3 bases are TGTGCCAGCAGTCATAGATGGGACAGTGACTCCTACGAGCAGTACTTC. Protein: CASSHRWDSDSYEQYF.

This sequence joins TRBV6-5 and TRBJ2-1, with TRBD2 matching 9 bases. Germline CDR1 reads MNHEY; CDR2 reads SVGAGI. There are 16 residues in the CDR3. Losses at the gene ends were 2 bases for V and 2 bases for J; bases not matched to a gene: 4. The CDR3 DNA follows: TGTGCCAGCAGTTACACTGCTAGCGGGACCTACAATGAGCAGTTCTTC. Protein: CASSYTASGTYNEQFF.

The chain is built from TRBV18 and TRBJ2-7; D is perhaps TRBD2 (7 bases). Germline CDR1 is KGHSH and CDR2 is LQKENI. V lost 3 bases and J 6 bases, leaving 12 bases between the germline ends. This CDR3 spans 13 amino acids. The CDR3 DNA sequence: TGTGCCAGCTCACCGGCGGGGGCCGGCGAGCAGTACTTC. This encodes CASSPAGAGEQYF.